This T cell receptor beta chain appears in the sequencing data of a study of a mutant IDH1 vaccine in newly diagnosed glioma. At the level of the study: Patients got radiotherapy, temozolomide, or both beforehand, and most got both. General study points: Shifts in the top peripheral T cell clonotypes seemed unrelated to pseudoprogression.

Regarding time point: week 23, last vaccination. Alongside topical imiquimod, each dose of vaccine comprised 300 ug of mutant IDH1 20-mer peptide. Concerning this clone itself: What it binds is not known.

Assay used: immunoSEQ multiplex PCR; TCRdb lists only in-frame clones, some missing. The table has approximately 30,000 clones, roughly four fifths seen once; the top ten hold roughly 18%. Trimming cost V 0 bases and J 0 bases, with 7 bases left between them. CDR1 is SGHTA, CDR2 FQGNSA, per germline. The CDR3 is made up of 15 amino acids. The source is a woman in her twenties or thirties with glioma. V and J are TRBV7-2 and TRBJ2-3; no reliable D call. This specimen was PBMCs, taken from a glioma patient whose treatment included an IDH1 peptide vaccine. The CDR3 is CASSLAGSSTDTQYF. The CDR3 nucleotides read TGTGCCAGCAGCTTAGCGGGGTCTAGCACAGATACGCAGTATTTT.